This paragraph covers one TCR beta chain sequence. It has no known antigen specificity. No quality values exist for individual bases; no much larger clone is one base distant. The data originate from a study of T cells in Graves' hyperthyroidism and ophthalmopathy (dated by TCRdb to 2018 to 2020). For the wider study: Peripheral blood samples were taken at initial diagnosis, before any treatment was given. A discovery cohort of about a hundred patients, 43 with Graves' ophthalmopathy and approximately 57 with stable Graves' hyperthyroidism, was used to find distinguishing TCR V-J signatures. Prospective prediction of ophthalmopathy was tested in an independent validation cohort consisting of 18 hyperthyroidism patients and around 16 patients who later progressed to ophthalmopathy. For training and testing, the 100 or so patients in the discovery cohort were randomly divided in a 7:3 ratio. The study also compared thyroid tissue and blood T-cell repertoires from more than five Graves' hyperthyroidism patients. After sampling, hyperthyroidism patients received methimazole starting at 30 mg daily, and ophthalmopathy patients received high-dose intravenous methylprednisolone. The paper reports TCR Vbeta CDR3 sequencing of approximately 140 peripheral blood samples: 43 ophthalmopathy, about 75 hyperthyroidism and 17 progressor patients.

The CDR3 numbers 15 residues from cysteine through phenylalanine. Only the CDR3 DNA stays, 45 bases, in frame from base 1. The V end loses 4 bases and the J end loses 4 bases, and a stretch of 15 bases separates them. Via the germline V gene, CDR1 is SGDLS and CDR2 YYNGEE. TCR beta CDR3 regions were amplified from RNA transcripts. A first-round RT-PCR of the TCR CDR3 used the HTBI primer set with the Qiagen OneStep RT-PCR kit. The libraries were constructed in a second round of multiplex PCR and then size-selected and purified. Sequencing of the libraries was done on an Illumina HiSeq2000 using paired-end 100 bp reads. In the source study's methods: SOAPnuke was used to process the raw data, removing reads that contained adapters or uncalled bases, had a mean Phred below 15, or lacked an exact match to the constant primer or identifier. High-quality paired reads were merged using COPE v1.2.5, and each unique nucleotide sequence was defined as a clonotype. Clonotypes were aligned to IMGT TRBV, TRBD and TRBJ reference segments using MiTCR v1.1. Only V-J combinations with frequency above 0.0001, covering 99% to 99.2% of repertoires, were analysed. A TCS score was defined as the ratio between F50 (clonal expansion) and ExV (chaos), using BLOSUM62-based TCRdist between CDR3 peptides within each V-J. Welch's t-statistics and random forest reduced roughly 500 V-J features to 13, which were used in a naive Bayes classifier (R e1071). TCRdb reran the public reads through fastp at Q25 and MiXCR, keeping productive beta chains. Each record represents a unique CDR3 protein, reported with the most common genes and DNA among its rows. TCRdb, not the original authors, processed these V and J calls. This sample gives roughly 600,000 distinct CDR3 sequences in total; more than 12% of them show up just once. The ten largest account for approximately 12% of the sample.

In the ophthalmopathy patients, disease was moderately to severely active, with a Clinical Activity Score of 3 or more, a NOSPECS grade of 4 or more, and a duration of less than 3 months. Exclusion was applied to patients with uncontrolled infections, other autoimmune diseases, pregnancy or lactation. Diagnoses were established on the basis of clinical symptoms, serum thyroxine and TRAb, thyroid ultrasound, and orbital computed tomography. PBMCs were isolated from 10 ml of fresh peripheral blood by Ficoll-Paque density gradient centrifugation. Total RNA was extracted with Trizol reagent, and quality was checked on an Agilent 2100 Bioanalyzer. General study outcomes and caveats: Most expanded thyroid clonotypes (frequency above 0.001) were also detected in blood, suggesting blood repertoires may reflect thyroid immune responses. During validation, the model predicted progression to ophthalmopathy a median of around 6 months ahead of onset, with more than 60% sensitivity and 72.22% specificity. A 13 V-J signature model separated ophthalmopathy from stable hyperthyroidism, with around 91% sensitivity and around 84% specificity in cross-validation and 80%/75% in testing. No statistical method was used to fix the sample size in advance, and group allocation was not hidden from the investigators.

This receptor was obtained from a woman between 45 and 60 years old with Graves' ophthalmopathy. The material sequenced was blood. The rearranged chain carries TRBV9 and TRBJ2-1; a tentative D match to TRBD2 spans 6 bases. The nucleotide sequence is TGTGCCAGCAGCACTTCTAGCGAGACTTACAATGAGCAGTTCTTC. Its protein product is CASSTSSETYNEQFF.